This T cell receptor (beta chain) is drawn from a study of beta chain features in type 1 diabetes. Overall study findings and caveats: Among all four CD4+ subsets, Type 1 diabetes patients had TCRB CDR3s that were moderately but significantly shorter.

Investigators reverse transcribed all isolated RNA, so they sequenced expressed TCRB transcripts. TCRdb keeps only in-frame clones here, not all; method: immunoSEQ multiplex PCR. In the table there are hundreds of thousands of clones, 14% of which are singletons. V was clipped by 0 bases and J by 4 bases; unmatched bases: 5. This CDR3 region has 15 residues. The germline V gene encodes CDR1 LGHNA and CDR2 YNFKEQ. This clone was recorded a few times. Its specificity is unknown. The receptor comes from a man under 40 with type 1 diabetes. The sequencing input was naive CD4+ T cells from blood. The J gene is TRBJ2-7, the V gene TRBV4-2, with 8 bases identical to TRBD2. Here the CDR3 reads CASSQEERERYEQYF. The CDR3 DNA sequence: TGTGCCAGCAGCCAAGAAGAGCGGGAGAGGTACGAGCAGTACTTC.